The sequence of this TCR beta chain was determined in a study of blood T cell repertoires in COVID-19. The CDR3 totals 15 residues. Germline V gene lookup returns CDR1 SGDLS and CDR2 YYNGEE. Trimming stripped 0 bases from V and 5 bases from J, with 12 bases between. Profiling relied on immunoSEQ multiplex PCR, and the TCRdb table lists in-frame clones only, not all of them. The sample holds about 77,000 clones; roughly 78% are singletons and the top ten take 4% to 6%. This sequence joins TRBV9 and TRBJ1-5; D remains unclear. This receptor was taken from a woman in her seventies with acute or convalescent COVID-19. Sequenced sample: peripheral blood. CDR3 sequence: CASSVGGGLDQPQHF. For the CDR3, the DNA is TGTGCCAGCAGCGTAGGCGGAGGGTTGGATCAGCCCCAGCATTTT.